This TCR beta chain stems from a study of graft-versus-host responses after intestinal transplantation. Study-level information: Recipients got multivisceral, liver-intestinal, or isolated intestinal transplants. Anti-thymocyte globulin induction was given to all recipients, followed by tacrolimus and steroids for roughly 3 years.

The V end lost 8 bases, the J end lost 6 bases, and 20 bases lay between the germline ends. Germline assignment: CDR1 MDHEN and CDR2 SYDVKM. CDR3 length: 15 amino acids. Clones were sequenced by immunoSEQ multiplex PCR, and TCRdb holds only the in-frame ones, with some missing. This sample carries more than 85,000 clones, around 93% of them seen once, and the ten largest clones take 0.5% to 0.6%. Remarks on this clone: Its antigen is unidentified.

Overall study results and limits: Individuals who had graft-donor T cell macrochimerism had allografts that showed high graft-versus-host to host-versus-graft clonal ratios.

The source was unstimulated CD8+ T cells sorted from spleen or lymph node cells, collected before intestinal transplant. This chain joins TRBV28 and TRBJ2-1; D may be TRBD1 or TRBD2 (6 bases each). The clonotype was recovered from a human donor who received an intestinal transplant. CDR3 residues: CASRLGASAGNEQFF. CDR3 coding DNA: TGTGCCAGCCGCTTGGGGGCTAGCGCCGGCAATGAGCAGTTCTTC.